This T cell receptor (beta chain) derives from a study of T cell changes during pregnancy in multiple sclerosis. This clone was counted between two and nine times. The CDR3 is 11 amino acids. Per the germline V gene, CDR1 is SQVTM and CDR2 is ANQGSEA. V shed 4 bases and J shed 5 bases, with 8 bases lying between them. The data were produced by immunoSEQ multiplex PCR, yet TCRdb's version contains in-frame clones alone and is incomplete. The table lists 95,000 to 100,000 clones, 75% to 95% of them singletons. The clonotype comes from a female donor with multiple sclerosis, enrolled in a pregnancy study. The rearrangement links TRBV29-1 to TRBJ1-2; D is unresolved. Sample: peripheral blood, taken in the second trimester of pregnancy. CDR3 sequence: CSVGDPYGYTF. The DNA of the CDR3 is TGCAGCGTTGGAGACCCATATGGCTACACCTTC. Looking up the rest from reference TRBV29-1 and TRBJ1-2 gives the full variable domain: SAVISQKPSRDICQRGTSLTIQCQVDSQVTMMFWYRQQPGQSLTLIATANQGSEATYESGFVIDKFPISRPNLTFSTLTVSNMSPEDSSIYLCSVGDPYGYTFGSGTRLTVV.